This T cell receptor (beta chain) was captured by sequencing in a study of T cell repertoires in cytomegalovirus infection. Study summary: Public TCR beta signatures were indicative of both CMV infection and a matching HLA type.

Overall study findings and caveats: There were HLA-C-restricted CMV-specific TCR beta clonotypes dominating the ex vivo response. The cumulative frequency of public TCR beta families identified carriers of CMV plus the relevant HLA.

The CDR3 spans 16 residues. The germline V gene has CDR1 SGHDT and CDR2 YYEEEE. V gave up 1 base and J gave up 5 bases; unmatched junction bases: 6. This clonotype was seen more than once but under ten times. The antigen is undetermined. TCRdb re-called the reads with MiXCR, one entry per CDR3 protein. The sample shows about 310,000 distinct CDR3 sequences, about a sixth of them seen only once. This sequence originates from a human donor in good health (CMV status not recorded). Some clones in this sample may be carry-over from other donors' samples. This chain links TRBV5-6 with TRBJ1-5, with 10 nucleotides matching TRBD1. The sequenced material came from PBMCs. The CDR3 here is CASSLYRDRGYQPQHF. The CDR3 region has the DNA TGTGCCAGCAGCTTGTATCGGGACAGGGGATATCAGCCCCAGCATTTT.